This TCR beta chain was sequenced during a study of T cells in Graves' hyperthyroidism and ophthalmopathy. The investigators amplified TCR beta CDR3 regions from RNA transcripts. During a first-round RT-PCR of the TCR CDR3, the HTBI primer set was used. TCRdb processed the multiplex PCR reads anew with MiXCR; each CDR3 protein has one entry. The table has about 420,000 distinct CDR3 sequences, 12% to 15% seen once. Subjects aged 18 to 65 presented with newly diagnosed hyperthyroidism of less than 2 months' duration. Fresh 10 ml peripheral blood yielded PBMCs. The V and J ends lost 6 bases and 2 bases respectively, with 22 bases between them. Germline CDR1 and CDR2: DFQATT and SNEGSKA (reference sequence). The CDR3 has 16 residues.

This TCR was sampled from a woman between 18 and 29 years old with Graves' hyperthyroidism. The chain links TRBV20-1 to TRBJ1-2, with a weak D call TRBD1 (6 bases). The sequenced sample consisted of blood. The CDR3 loop reads CSAPGAGRVGNYGYTF. CDR3 sequence (DNA): TGCAGTGCCCCAGGGGCAGGGAGGGTGGGGAACTATGGCTACACCTTC.